One and the same sample provided the 26 T cell receptor beta chains below, sequenced in a study of T cells in narcolepsy. Profiled with immunoSEQ multiplex PCR; TCRdb holds only in-frame clones, not every one. The top ten clones hold more than 0.9% of a sample with tens of thousands of clones, under 95% of them seen once. Sequencing was done on a sample of CD45RA- memory CD4+ T cells from PBMCs. All receptors derive from a human donor with narcolepsy.

The rearrangement links TRBV10-3 to TRBJ2-1; 15 nucleotides agree with TRBD2. CDR3 size: 16 residues. Germline CDR1 reads ENHRY; CDR2 reads SYGVKD. The trim removed 1 base at V and 5 bases at J, leaving 0 bases unmatched. CDR3 DNA sequence: TGTGCCATCAGTGAGTGGACTAGCGGGAGGGACAATGAGCAGTTCTTC. Translating it yields CAISEWTSGRDNEQFF.

The rearrangement uses TRBV7-2 and TRBJ2-6; no definite D call. The germline V and J ends were trimmed by 1 base and 0 bases, with 4 bases remaining between them. Germline lookup yields CDR1 SGHTA and CDR2 FQGNSA. The CDR3 sequence is 15 residues long. In nucleotides, the CDR3 is TGTGCCAGCAGCTTAGGTGCCTCTGGGGCCAACGTCCTGACTTTC. Translating it yields CASSLGASGANVLTF.

Notes on this clone: At one end the junction does not follow the germline gene, possibly because of a read error. The J gene is TRBJ1-1, the V gene TRBV4-2, with D possibly being TRBD1 (6 bases). CDR3 size: 14 residues. The germline V gene has CDR1 LGHNA and CDR2 YNFKEQ. The CDR3: CASSQVGGGTEAFF. CDR3 DNA: TGTGCCAGCAGTCAAGTGGGGGGCGGCACTGAAGCTTTCTTT.

The chain is built from TRBV10-3 and TRBJ1-3; 7 bases are a match to TRBD1. V gave up 6 bases and J gave up 2 bases; unmatched junction bases: 4. The CDR3 is 14 amino acids. CDR1 is ENHRY, CDR2 SYGVKD, per germline. Written as DNA, the CDR3 is TGTGCCATCAGCCCCGGGACAGCTGGAAACACCATATATTTT. Protein: CAISPGTAGNTIYF.

The chain recombines TRBV5-1 with TRBJ2-7; D unresolved. CDR1 is SGHRS, CDR2 YFSETQ, per germline. The CDR3 contains 15 residues. Trimming took 1 base from V and 2 from J, leaving 13 bases between them. CDR3 bases: TGCGCCAGCAGCTTGCCTAACTACTCAACCTACGAGCAGTACTTC. This encodes CASSLPNYSTYEQYF.

This CDR3 reads CASSLAGGPNTGELFF. The CDR3 nucleotides read TGTGCCAGCAGCTTGGCGGGCGGACCGAACACCGGGGAGCTGTTTTTT. V gene TRBV5-5 combines with J gene TRBJ2-2; D is undetermined. Germline values: CDR1 SGHKS, CDR2 YYEKEE (reference sequence). The CDR3 length is 16 residues. V lost 0 bases and J lost 0, with 9 bases in between.

The CDR3 DNA reads TGCGCCAGCAGCCAAGGGGCTTTGGGCAGGAACGAAGAAGCTTTCTTT. It codes for CASSQGALGRNEEAFF. J is TRBJ1-1 and V is TRBV4-3, with no clear D. V shed 1 base and J shed 8 bases, with 20 bases lying between them. CDR3 size: 16 residues. Germline CDR1 LGHNA, CDR2 YSLEER.

This chain joins TRBV28 and TRBJ2-5; 7 bases are a match to TRBD1. Germline V gene lookup returns CDR1 MDHEN and CDR2 SYDVKM. The junction had 2 bases not matched to a gene; V was cut back by 3 bases and J by 1 base. This CDR3 comprises 14 residues. CDR3 protein: CASSFGTVQETQYF. The DNA for the CDR3 is TGTGCCAGCAGTTTCGGGACAGTCCAAGAGACCCAGTACTTC.

The chain is built from TRBV11-2 and TRBJ1-5, with D possibly matching TRBD1 (5 bases). Germline-derived CDR1 and CDR2 are SGHAT and FQNNGV. There are 15 residues in the CDR3. Trimming cost V 2 bases and J 4 bases, with 12 bases left between them. CDR3 sequence: CASSLRVGGNQPQHF. DNA of the CDR3: TGTGCCAGCAGCTTACGTGTGGGGGGTAATCAGCCCCAGCATTTT.

The chain is built from TRBV7-2 and TRBJ1-1; D unclear. Germline V lookup: CDR1 SGHTA, CDR2 FQGNSA. This CDR3 is 16 amino acids long. The germline V and J ends were trimmed by 5 bases and 3 bases, with 19 bases remaining between them. The CDR3 nucleotides read TGTGCCAGCAGCCTTAGGTACGCGCCCTCGGACACTGAAGCTTTCTTT. As protein: CASSLRYAPSDTEAFF.

J is TRBJ1-2 and V is TRBV28, with D unclear. Germline CDR1 reads MDHEN; CDR2 reads SYDVKM. Trimming took off 5 bases at V and 4 bases at J, with 23 bases between the two ends. CDR3 length: 17 amino acids. In DNA form, the CDR3 reads TGTGCCAGCAGTCGCAGCGTTCCGTGGCGAAAGACCTATGGCTACACCTTC. This translates into CASSRSVPWRKTYGYTF.

CDR3 bases: TGCGCCAGCAGTATTAGCGGGAGGGGATTCGATGAGCAGTTCTTC. Translation gives CASSISGRGFDEQFF. This chain joins TRBV5-1 and TRBJ2-1, with 11 nucleotides matching TRBD2. The CDR3 contains 15 residues. With 5 bases clipped from V and 8 bases from J, the junction kept 9 bases outside the gene matches. Germline-derived CDR1 and CDR2 are SGHRS and YFSETQ.

The genes are TRBV30 and TRBJ2-1; 10 bases agree with TRBD2. Germline trimming cut 4 bases from V and 6 bases from J; bases unmatched to any gene: 6. This CDR3 is built from 14 residues. Germline values: CDR1 GTSNPN, CDR2 SVGIG (reference sequence). The CDR3 region is CAWNKREGGNEQFF. In DNA form, the CDR3 reads TGTGCCTGGAACAAGCGGGAGGGGGGCAATGAGCAGTTCTTC.

V is TRBV5-4 and J is TRBJ1-1, with D unresolved. The CDR3 totals 14 residues. Germline assignment: CDR1 SGHNT and CDR2 YYREEE (reference sequence). The ends were cut back, 1 base at V and 4 bases at J, with 11 bases in the middle. The CDR3 is CASSLTTVGTEAFF. For the CDR3, the DNA is TGTGCCAGCAGCTTGACGACGGTGGGCACTGAAGCTTTCTTT.

V gene TRBV7-6 combines with J gene TRBJ2-7, with 11 bases identical to TRBD1. This CDR3 is built from 14 residues. V lost 4 bases and J lost 4; bases outside the gene matches: 3. Per germline, CDR1 SGHVS and CDR2 FNYEAQ. This chain's CDR3 is CASSSGTGGYEQYF. The CDR3 region has the DNA TGTGCCAGCAGCTCCGGGACAGGGGGTTACGAGCAGTACTTC.

This clone was seen a few times. The chain couples TRBV6-1 to TRBJ1-5, with TRBD1 matching 10 bases. Germline-derived CDR1 and CDR2 are MNHNS and SASEGT. The CDR3 is 14 amino acids. V dropped 10 bases and J dropped 0; count of bases not matched to a gene: 3. CDR3 protein: CATDRGISNQPQHF. The CDR3 DNA reads TGTGCCACGGACAGGGGGATTAGCAATCAGCCCCAGCATTTT.

This chain uses TRBV6-5 with TRBJ1-2, with D perhaps matching TRBD1 (6 bases). This CDR3 is 14 amino acids long. With 4 bases removed from V and 7 bases from J, the gap between germline ends came to 16 bases. Germline V lookup: CDR1 MNHEY, CDR2 SVGAGI. CDR3 loop: CASSSAGVRGGYTF. The CDR3, as DNA: TGTGCCAGCAGTTCCGCAGGGGTTCGGGGTGGCTACACCTTC.

The rearrangement links TRBV18 to TRBJ2-1; no clear D. The CDR3 consists of 14 residues. Germline assignment: CDR1 KGHSH and CDR2 LQKENI. V lost 3 bases to trimming and J lost 10 bases, with 16 bases between them. CDR3 sequence: CASSPGPEAGEQFF. The CDR3 bases are TGTGCCAGCTCACCGGGTCCAGAGGCTGGGGAGCAGTTCTTC.

V gene TRBV7-2 combines with J gene TRBJ2-3, with D uncertain. Trimming stripped 4 bases from V and 5 bases from J, with 10 bases between. The CDR3 has 13 residues. Germline lookup yields CDR1 SGHTA and CDR2 FQGNSA. The CDR3 region has the DNA TGTGCCAGCAGCTCTTTGATGGGAGATACGCAGTATTTT. Protein sequence: CASSSLMGDTQYF.

This chain joins TRBV6-1 and TRBJ1-2; D might be TRBD1 (5 bases). V was trimmed by 0 bases and J by 5 bases, leaving 19 bases between them. Germline V gene data show CDR1 as MNHNS and CDR2 as SASEGT. The CDR3 extends over 17 amino acids. The CDR3 loop reads CASSEAVGVPVSYGYTF. The CDR3, as DNA: TGTGCCAGCAGTGAAGCGGTAGGGGTCCCGGTCTCATATGGCTACACCTTC.

The chain links TRBV29-1 to TRBJ2-7; 9 bases are shared with TRBD1. CDR3 length equals 14 residues. V lost 4 bases, J lost 1 base, and 5 bases stayed unmatched. Germline V gene data show CDR1 as SQVTM and CDR2 as ANQGSEA. The CDR3 DNA follows: TGCAGCGTTGGAAGACAGGGGGGTTCCTACGAGCAGTACTTC. Residues: CSVGRQGGSYEQYF.

The CDR3 DNA follows: TGCGCCAGCAGCTTGGACGCGGGAGCCCGAAATGAGCAGTTCTTC. Encoded protein: CASSLDAGARNEQFF. The V and J genes are TRBV5-1 and TRBJ2-1; 7 nucleotides match TRBD2. This CDR3 spans 15 amino acids. After removal of 0 bases from V and 7 bases from J, the junction contained 7 bases not matched to a gene. CDR1 SGHRS and CDR2 YFSETQ come from the germline V gene.

The V and J genes are TRBV5-1 and TRBJ2-1; D might be TRBD1 (6 bases). Germline V lookup: CDR1 SGHRS, CDR2 YFSETQ. This CDR3 contains 12 residues. The V end was cut by 4 bases, the J end by 15 bases, with 17 bases between. CDR3 DNA sequence: TGCGCCAGCAGCGTGCTACAGGGTTTGTGGTTCTTC. Amino acids: CASSVLQGLWFF.

The chain is built from TRBV10-3 and TRBJ2-2; D possibly corresponds to TRBD2 (6 bases). Looked up from germline, CDR1 is ENHRY and CDR2 is SYGVKD. With 0 bases removed from V and 13 bases from J, the gap between germline ends came to 12 bases. This CDR3 has 13 amino acids. The CDR3 nucleotides are TGTGCCATCAGTGAGTCAAACAGACTAGGGCTGTTTTTT. It encodes CAISESNRLGLFF.

The V gene is TRBV5-1, the J gene TRBJ2-5; D is unresolved. CDR3 size: 15 residues. V lost 4 bases and J 1 base, leaving 14 bases between the germline ends. Germline CDR1 is SGHRS and CDR2 is YFSETQ. Here the CDR3 reads CASSRLNQVQETQYF. The CDR3 bases are TGCGCCAGCAGCCGCCTTAATCAGGTCCAAGAGACCCAGTACTTC.

The rearrangement links TRBV18 to TRBJ2-7; maybe TRBD1 (5 bases). Germline V CDR1 and CDR2: KGHSH, LQKENI. V was clipped by 2 bases and J by 1 base, with 12 bases between them. The CDR3 loop spans 15 amino acids. CDR3 nucleotides: TGTGCCAGCTCACCAAGACTGACAGAATCCTACGAGCAGTACTTC. This gives the protein CASSPRLTESYEQYF.